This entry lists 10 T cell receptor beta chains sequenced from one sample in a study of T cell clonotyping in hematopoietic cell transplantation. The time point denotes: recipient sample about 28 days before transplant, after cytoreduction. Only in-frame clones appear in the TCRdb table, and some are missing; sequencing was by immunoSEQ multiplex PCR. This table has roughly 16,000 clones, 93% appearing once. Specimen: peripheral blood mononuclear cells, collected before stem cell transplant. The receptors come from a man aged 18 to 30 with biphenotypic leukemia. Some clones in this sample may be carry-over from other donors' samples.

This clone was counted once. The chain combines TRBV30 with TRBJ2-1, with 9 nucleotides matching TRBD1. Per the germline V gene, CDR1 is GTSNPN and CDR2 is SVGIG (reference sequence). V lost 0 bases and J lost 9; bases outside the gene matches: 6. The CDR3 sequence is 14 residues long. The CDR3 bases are TGTGCCTGGAGTGTCAGGACAGGGGCCACTGAGCAGTTCTTC. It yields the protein CAWSVRTGATEQFF.

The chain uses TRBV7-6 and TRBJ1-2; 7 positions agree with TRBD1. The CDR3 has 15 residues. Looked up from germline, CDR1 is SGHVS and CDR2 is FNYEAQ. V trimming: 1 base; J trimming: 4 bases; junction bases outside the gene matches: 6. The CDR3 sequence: CASSLGQGGIYGYTF. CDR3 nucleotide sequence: TGTGCCAGCAGCTTAGGGCAGGGGGGGATCTATGGCTACACCTTC.

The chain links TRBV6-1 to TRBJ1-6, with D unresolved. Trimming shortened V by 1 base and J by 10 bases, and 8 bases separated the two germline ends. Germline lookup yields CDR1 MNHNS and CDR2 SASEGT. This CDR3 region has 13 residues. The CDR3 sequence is CASSEDGLSPLHF. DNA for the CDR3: TGTGCCAGCAGTGAAGACGGACTGTCACCCCTCCACTTT.

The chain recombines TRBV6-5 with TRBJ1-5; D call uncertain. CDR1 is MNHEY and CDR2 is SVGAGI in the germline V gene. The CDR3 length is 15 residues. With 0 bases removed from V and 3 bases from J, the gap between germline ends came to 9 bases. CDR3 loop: CASSYSGGNNQPQHF. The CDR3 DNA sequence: TGTGCCAGCAGTTACTCGGGAGGGAACAATCAGCCCCAGCATTTT.

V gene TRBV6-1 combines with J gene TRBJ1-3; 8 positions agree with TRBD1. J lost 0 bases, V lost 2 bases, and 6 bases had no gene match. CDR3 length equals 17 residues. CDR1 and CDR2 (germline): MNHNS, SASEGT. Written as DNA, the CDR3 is TGTGCCAGCAGTGAACGGACAGGGAAAGTCTCTGGAAACACCATATATTTT. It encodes CASSERTGKVSGNTIYF.

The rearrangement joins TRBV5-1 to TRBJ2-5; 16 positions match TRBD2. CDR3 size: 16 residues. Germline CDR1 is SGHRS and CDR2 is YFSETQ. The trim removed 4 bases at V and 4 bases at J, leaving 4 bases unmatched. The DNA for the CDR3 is TGCGCCAGCAGCCCGGGACTAGCGGGAGGGCGAGAGACCCAGTACTTC. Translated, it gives CASSPGLAGGRETQYF.

CDR3 protein: CASSGGPLGETQYF. The CDR3 DNA is TGTGCCAGCAGTGGGGGACCCCTCGGGGAGACCCAGTACTTC. The chain recombines TRBV6-5 with TRBJ2-5; D is perhaps TRBD1 or TRBD2 (5 bases each). The germline V gene has CDR1 MNHEY and CDR2 SVGAGI. V gave up 5 bases and J gave up 5 bases, with 15 bases separating them. The CDR3 contains 14 residues.

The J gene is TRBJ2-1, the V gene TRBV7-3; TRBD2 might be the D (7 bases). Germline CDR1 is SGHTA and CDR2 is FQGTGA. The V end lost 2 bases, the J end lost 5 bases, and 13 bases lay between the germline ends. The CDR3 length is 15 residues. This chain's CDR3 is CASSLGAGANNEQFF. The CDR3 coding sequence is TGTGCCAGCAGCTTAGGGGCGGGGGCAAACAATGAGCAGTTCTTC.

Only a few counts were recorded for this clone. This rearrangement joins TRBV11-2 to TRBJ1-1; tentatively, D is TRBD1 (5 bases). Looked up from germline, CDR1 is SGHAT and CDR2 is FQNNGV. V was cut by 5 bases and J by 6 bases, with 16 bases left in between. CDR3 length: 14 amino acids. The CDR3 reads CASSPRWGTPEAFF. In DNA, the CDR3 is TGTGCCAGCAGCCCCAGGTGGGGGACGCCTGAAGCTTTCTTT.

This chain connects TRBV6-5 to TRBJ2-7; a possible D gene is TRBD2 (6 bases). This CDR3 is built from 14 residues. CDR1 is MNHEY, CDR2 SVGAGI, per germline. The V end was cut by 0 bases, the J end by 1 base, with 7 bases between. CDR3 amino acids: CASSYSGGSYEQYF. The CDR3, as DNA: TGTGCCAGCAGTTACTCGGGGGGATCCTACGAGCAGTACTTC.